This T cell receptor (beta chain) was obtained from a study of Ad26.COV2.S vaccination and SARS-CoV-2 variants. For the study at large: The authors gave Ad26.COV2.S intramuscularly, either once or twice 56 days apart.

Whole-study findings and limits: The study found higher spike-specific TCR breadth in vaccine than placebo recipients.

Per germline, CDR1 SGHDN and CDR2 FVKESK. V gave up 4 bases and J gave up 3 bases, with 6 bases separating them. This CDR3 has 12 amino acids. Details on this clone: The antigen remains unidentified.

Treatment here: 19 received Ad26.COV2.S at low or high dose, single or two shots; about five received placebo; per-sample allocation not given. The samples were gathered on day 63 after the first injection of vaccine or placebo. Sequencing was performed with immunoSEQ multiplex PCR; in TCRdb, only in-frame clones are kept and a portion is missing. This table has 350,000 to 450,000 clones, about four fifths appearing once. The TCR was taken from a person between 18 and 59 years old who received the Ad26.COV2.S COVID-19 vaccine or a placebo. The genes are TRBV14 and TRBJ1-2; the D gene is possibly TRBD1 (5 bases). The sequencing used peripheral blood, collected in a trial of Ad26.COV2.S vaccine versus placebo. CDR3 amino acids: CASSPGDYGYTF. CDR3 DNA sequence: TGTGCCAGCAGCCCGGGGGACTATGGCTACACCTTC.